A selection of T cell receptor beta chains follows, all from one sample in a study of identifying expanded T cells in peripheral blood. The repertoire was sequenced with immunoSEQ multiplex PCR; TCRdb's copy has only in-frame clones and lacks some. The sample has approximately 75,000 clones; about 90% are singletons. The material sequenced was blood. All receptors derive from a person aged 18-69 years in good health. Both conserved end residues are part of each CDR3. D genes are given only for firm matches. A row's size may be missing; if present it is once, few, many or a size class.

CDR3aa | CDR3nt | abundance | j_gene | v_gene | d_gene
CASSYRPVNEQFF | TGTGCCAGCAGTTACCGGCCTGTCAATGAGCAGTTCTTC | NA | TRBJ2-1 | TRBV6-5 | NA
CASSYDTAGKLFF | TGTGCCAGCAGCTATGATACGGCGGGTAAACTGTTTTTT | few | TRBJ1-4 | TRBV7-9 | NA
CASSLWDRGHEGYTF | TGTGCCAGCTCACTGTGGGACAGGGGGCATGAAGGCTACACCTTC | NA | TRBJ1-2 | TRBV18 | TRBD1
CASRGGTGANSPLHF | TGTGCCAGTAGGGGGGGAACAGGGGCGAATTCACCCCTCCACTTT | few | TRBJ1-6 | TRBV19 | TRBD1
CASSWTRGRGQETQYF | TGCGCCAGCAGCTGGACGCGGGGAAGGGGGCAAGAGACCCAGTACTTC | NA | TRBJ2-5 | TRBV5-1 | NA
CASSQDTSLGNTIYF | TGCGCCAGCAGCCAAGACACCAGCTTAGGAAACACCATATATTTT | once | TRBJ1-3 | TRBV4-3 | NA
CASSLAGNNEQFF | TGTGCCAGCAGCTTAGCTGGGAACAATGAGCAGTTCTTC | few | TRBJ2-1 | TRBV11-2 | NA
CASSIAAGATEAFF | TGTGCCAGTAGTATAGCGGCAGGGGCCACTGAAGCTTTCTTT | once | TRBJ1-1 | TRBV19 | NA
CASSLQGTSGRTDTQYF | TGTGCCAGCAGCCTCCAAGGGACTAGCGGGCGCACAGATACGCAGTATTTT | once | TRBJ2-3 | TRBV7-3 | TRBD2
CASSKGASYNEQFF | TGTGCCAGCTCAAAGGGGGCCTCCTACAATGAGCAGTTCTTC | NA | TRBJ2-1 | TRBV6-5 | TRBD1
CASSVATSGTDTQYF | TGTGCCAGCAGCGTAGCCACTAGCGGGACAGATACGCAGTATTTT | once | TRBJ2-3 | TRBV9 | TRBD2
CASSQDVYGESSYEQYF | TGCGCCAGCAGCCAAGATGTGTACGGGGAAAGCTCCTACGAGCAGTACTTC | NA | TRBJ2-7 | TRBV4-3 | NA
CASNGGPGGELFF | TGTGCCAGTAATGGGGGGCCGGGAGGGGAGCTGTTTTTT | NA | TRBJ2-2 | TRBV19 | NA
CASSLSRQEETQYF | TGTGCCAGCAGCTTGTCTCGGCAGGAAGAGACCCAGTACTTC | NA | TRBJ2-5 | TRBV5-6 | NA
CASSWDRAGAFF | TGTGCCAGCAGCTGGGACAGGGCGGGAGCTTTCTTT | once | TRBJ1-1 | TRBV7-2 | TRBD1
CASSQVGLNTEAFF | TGCGCCAGCAGCCAAGTTGGATTGAACACTGAAGCTTTCTTT | NA | TRBJ1-1 | TRBV4-1 | NA
CASSLMGQGGYEQYF | TGTGCCAGCAGCTTAATGGGACAGGGTGGCTACGAGCAGTACTTC | NA | TRBJ2-7 | TRBV5-6 | TRBD1
CASSQQDRGGYEQYF | TGCGCCAGCAGCCAACAGGACAGGGGAGGCTACGAGCAGTACTTC | NA | TRBJ2-7 | TRBV4-3 | TRBD1
CASSLAGPSSYEQYF | TGTGCCAGCAGTTTAGCGGGGCCTTCATCCTACGAGCAGTACTTC | once | TRBJ2-7 | TRBV28 | NA
CASGLDSFGKTQYF | TGTGCTAGTGGTTTGGACTCCTTTGGAAAGACCCAGTACTTC | NA | TRBJ2-5 | TRBV12-5 | NA
CASSLEGGRSGYTF | TGCGCCAGCAGCTTGGAGGGGGGTAGGTCTGGCTACACCTTC | NA | TRBJ1-2 | TRBV5-1 | NA
CASSQSGTDTQYF | TGCGCCAGCAGCCAAAGCGGCACAGATACGCAGTATTTT | NA | TRBJ2-3 | TRBV4-3 | NA
CASRGQADPEAFF | TGTGCCAGCCGAGGACAGGCAGACCCGGAAGCTTTCTTT | NA | TRBJ1-1 | TRBV2 | TRBD1
CASKDRDRENGYTF | TGTGCCAGCAAAGACCGGGACAGGGAGAATGGCTACACCTTC | NA | TRBJ1-2 | TRBV27 | TRBD1
CASSGLRVVGMNTEAFF | TGTGCCTCCTCAGGTCTCAGGGTGGTGGGCATGAACACTGAAGCTTTCTTT | NA | TRBJ1-1 | TRBV19 | NA
CASSYSAGGWNEQFF | TGTGCCAGCAGTTACTCGGCGGGAGGATGGAATGAGCAGTTCTTC | NA | TRBJ2-1 | TRBV6-5 | TRBD2
CASSTRREAHQETQYF | TGTGCCAGCAGTACCCGAAGGGAGGCTCACCAAGAGACCCAGTACTTC | NA | TRBJ2-5 | TRBV27 | NA
CASSGGVSGWANEQYF | TGTGCCAGCAGCGGAGGAGTCAGCGGGTGGGCCAACGAGCAGTACTTC | NA | TRBJ2-7 | TRBV7-9 | NA
CASSLGGITEAFF | TGTGCCAGCAGTTTAGGGGGAATCACTGAAGCTTTCTTT | few | TRBJ1-1 | TRBV28 | NA
CASSESSFTEAFF | TGTGCCAGCAGTGAATCGAGTTTCACTGAAGCTTTCTTT | once | TRBJ1-1 | TRBV2 | NA
CASSGLAGGSYNEQFF | TGTGCCAGCAGCGGACTAGCGGGGGGTTCCTACAATGAGCAGTTCTTC | NA | TRBJ2-1 | TRBV5-4 | TRBD2
CASSSRLGYNSPLHF | TGTGCCAGCAGCTCCCGGCTGGGGTATAATTCACCCCTCCACTTT | NA | TRBJ1-6 | TRBV7-2 | NA
CASSVSIPPNGYTF | TGTGCCAGCAGCGTGTCGATCCCCCCCAATGGCTACACCTTC | NA | TRBJ1-2 | TRBV5-5 | NA
CASSYSGSPYEQYF | TGTGCCAGCAGTTACTCAGGGTCCCCCTACGAGCAGTACTTC | NA | TRBJ2-7 | TRBV6-6 | NA
CASSYLTWTGELFF | TGTGCCAGCAGTTACCTGACTTGGACCGGGGAGCTGTTTTTT | NA | TRBJ2-2 | TRBV28 | NA
CASSFRGAGGETQYF | TGTGCCAGCAGCTTCCGTGGGGCGGGAGGAGAGACCCAGTACTTC | NA | TRBJ2-5 | TRBV7-2 | TRBD2
CASGLGQGALNNQPQHF | TGTGCTAGTGGTTTGGGGCAGGGGGCATTGAACAATCAGCCCCAGCATTTT | NA | TRBJ1-5 | TRBV12-5 | TRBD1
CATSRDLSGYGTDTQYF | TGTGCCACCAGCAGAGATCTCTCTGGGTACGGCACAGATACGCAGTATTTT | NA | TRBJ2-3 | TRBV15 | NA
CASSLETVISPLHF | TGTGCCAGCAGCTTGGAGACAGTGATTTCACCCCTCCACTTT | once | TRBJ1-6 | TRBV5-8 | NA
CASSLSQGWNEQFF | TGTGCCAGCAGCTTGAGTCAGGGGTGGAATGAGCAGTTCTTC | NA | TRBJ2-1 | TRBV5-6 | NA
CASSELLGDSKETQYF | TGTGCCAGCAGTGAATTGTTAGGGGACAGCAAAGAGACCCAGTACTTC | once | TRBJ2-5 | TRBV6-1 | TRBD1
CASSYQTSPPYNEQFF | TGTGCCAGCAGTTACCAAACTAGTCCCCCTTACAATGAGCAGTTCTTC | NA | TRBJ2-1 | TRBV6-5 | NA
CASSYVLQETQYF | TGTGCCAGCAGTTACGTCCTCCAAGAGACCCAGTACTTC | NA | TRBJ2-5 | TRBV6-5 | NA
CASSFDPASREFF | TGTGCCAGCAGCTTCGATCCGGCTAGCCGGGAGTTCTTC | NA | TRBJ2-1 | TRBV7-6 | NA